This TCR beta chain was sequenced for a study of radiotherapy plus CTLA-4 blockade in lung cancer. The wider study: An objective response was seen in roughly 20% of patients, and disease control in about 31%. Overall study findings and caveats: Blood-borne expansion of tumor-derived TCR clones followed radiotherapy plus ipilimumab. Interferon-beta and early blood T cell clone dynamics reportedly predicted response best.

Measured with immunoSEQ multiplex PCR; TCRdb has only the in-frame clones, and not every one. The sample carries about 62,000 clones, approximately 79% recorded once. As concerns this clone: What it binds is unknown.

The V gene's germline CDR1 is MNHNS and CDR2 SASEGT. The CDR3 runs 12 residues. The germline V and J ends were trimmed by 4 bases and 11 bases, with 14 bases remaining between them. The rearrangement links TRBV6-1 to TRBJ1-1, with D perhaps TRBD1 (5 bases). The TCR sequence derives from a human donor with non-small cell lung cancer who had a complete response to radiotherapy plus ipilimumab. The sample consisted of peripheral blood, taken from a patient treated with radiotherapy plus ipilimumab. CDR3 sequence: CASSGRDLRAFF. The CDR3 region has the DNA TGTGCCAGCAGTGGCCGGGACTTAAGGGCTTTCTTT.